This is a list of T cell receptor beta chains from one sample in a study of shared T cell receptors in the human thymus. Sequencing was performed with immunoSEQ multiplex PCR; in TCRdb, only in-frame clones are kept and a portion is missing. The table lists over 350,000 clones, 85% to 95% of them singletons, with around 0.018% in the top ten. Sequenced material: thymocytes. Receptors were obtained from a human donor. Each CDR3 is given without its conserved first and last residue.

v_gene: TRBV2; CDR3aa: ASIPALVGITGELF
v_gene: TRBV5-4; CDR3aa: ASSVGQGQNTEAF
v_gene: TRBV6-1; CDR3aa: ASSEVITSIYEQY
v_gene: TRBV27; CDR3aa: ASSLSIQYEQY
v_gene: TRBV7-9; CDR3aa: ASSPENTEAF
v_gene: TRBV11-2; CDR3aa: ASSFGYTEAF
v_gene: TRBV9; CDR3aa: ASSPTNKPRNTDTQY
v_gene: TRBV7-2; CDR3aa: ASSPRWADGF
v_gene: TRBV7-4; CDR3aa: ASSLIREPPSTDTQY
v_gene: TRBV5-1; CDR3aa: ASSVDRVGFRDEQY
v_gene: TRBV7-9; CDR3aa: ASSPPRREGHTGELF
v_gene: TRBV28; CDR3aa: ASSLVDRGPYSNQPQH
v_gene: TRBV4-3; CDR3aa: ASSQVPTVSNEKLF
v_gene: TRBV6-5; CDR3aa: ASSCGSAPGNTIY
v_gene: TRBV30; CDR3aa: AWTLLAVPTNTQY
v_gene: TRBV4-3; CDR3aa: ASSPRTQGARGNTIY